This T cell receptor beta chain was found in a study of blood T cell repertoires in COVID-19. This clone occurred once. Clones were sequenced by immunoSEQ multiplex PCR, and TCRdb holds only the in-frame ones, with some missing. Of 40,000 to 65,000 clones in the sample, about 86% were seen once. Sample: peripheral blood. The receptor's source is a man aged 65 to 79 with active COVID-19.

CDR3 sequence (DNA): TGCGCCAGCAGCTTGATAGCCCAGCGGCCTATCCACGAGCAGTACTTC. Encoded protein: CASSLIAQRPIHEQYF. The gene calls are TRBV5-1 and TRBJ2-7; maybe TRBD2 (5 bases). Germline loops: CDR1 SGHRS, CDR2 YFSETQ. This CDR3 is built from 16 residues. Trimming removed 1 base from V and 5 bases from J, with 19 bases in between.